The sequence of this TCR beta chain was determined in a study of Graves' ophthalmopathy and Graves' hyperthyroidism. Whole-study findings and limits: Most thyroid clonotypes with frequency above 0.001 were detected in blood too.

Amplified TCR beta CDR3 regions were obtained using RNA transcripts as template. First-round RT-PCR with HTBI primers preceded a second-round multiplex PCR. Using its own MiXCR run on the multiplex PCR reads, TCRdb lists one record per CDR3 protein. The repertoire has about 400,000 distinct CDR3 sequences, roughly 21% of them found once; the top ten carry approximately 3.2%. This clonotype appeared many times. Its antigen remains unknown. A clone one base away is much larger, so this may be a read error. This CDR3 has 14 residues. V dropped 5 bases and J dropped 3; count of bases not matched to a gene: 2. Germline V CDR1 and CDR2: SNHLY, FYNNEI. Aged 18 to 65, hyperthyroidism patients had been newly diagnosed, with under 2 months' duration. Other autoimmune diseases, uncontrolled infections, pregnancy or lactation led to the exclusion of patients. Diagnostic conclusions were grounded in clinical symptoms, serum thyroxine, TRAb, thyroid ultrasound and orbital computed tomography.

The sequenced sample was peripheral blood. The source is a woman younger than 35 with stable Graves' hyperthyroidism. The gene calls are TRBV2 and TRBJ2-2, with TRBD2 identical over 8 bases. The DNA of the CDR3 is TGTGCCAGCAGTTTCGGGGGGGACACCGGGGAGCTGTTTTTT. It codes for CASSFGGDTGELFF. Together with reference TRBV2 and TRBJ2-2, the CDR3 gives the full variable domain: EPEVTQTPSHQVTQMGQEVILRCVPISNHLYFYWYRQILGQKVEFLVSFYNNEISEKSEIFDDQFSVERPDGSNFTLKIRSTKLEDSAMYFCASSFGGDTGELFFGEGSRLTVL.